A single sample is the source of the 23 T cell receptor beta chains below, sequenced in a study of T cell repertoires in cytomegalovirus infection. MiXCR was run by TCRdb on the reads, yielding one entry per CDR3 protein. The sample holds 750,000 to 900,000 distinct CDR3 sequences, 29% seen once. These TCRs' antigens remain unknown. Sequencing was performed on cultured CD8+ T cells from PBMCs, taken from culture after CMV antigen stimulation. The origin of the receptors is a human donor in good health (CMV status not recorded). Some clones in this sample may be carry-over from other donors' samples.

The gene calls are TRBV28 and TRBJ2-3; possibly TRBD1 for D (5 bases). Trimming cost V 7 bases and J 3 bases, with 11 bases left between them. Germline V gene sequence: CDR1 MDHEN, CDR2 SYDVKM. The CDR3 runs to 13 residues. CDR3 in DNA: TGTGCCAGCACTTCAGGGCCGACAGATACGCAGTATTTT. This codes for CASTSGPTDTQYF.

This chain uses TRBV5-5 with TRBJ2-5; 12 bases agree with TRBD1. This CDR3 contains 19 residues. Germline V CDR1 and CDR2: SGHKS, YYEKEE (reference sequence). V lost 2 bases to trimming and J lost 1 base; unmatched junction nucleotides: 12. Written as DNA, the CDR3 is TGTGCCAGCAGCTTCATGGGACAGGGGGCCTGGCTAGGCCAAGAGACCCAGTACTTC. As protein: CASSFMGQGAWLGQETQYF.

This chain uses TRBV15 with TRBJ2-7; 8 bases agree with TRBD2. V shed 3 bases, J shed 3 bases, and the junction held 7 bases outside the gene matches. Germline V gene lookup returns CDR1 LNHNV and CDR2 YYDKDF (reference sequence). CDR3 size: 15 residues. In nucleotides, the CDR3 is TGTGCCACCAGCAGTCCCCAGCGGGGGAGCTACGAGCAGTACTTC. Amino acid sequence: CATSSPQRGSYEQYF.

CDR3 sequence: CASSLFNSNTGELFF. CDR3 DNA: TGTGCCAGCAGCCTGTTTAACTCGAACACCGGGGAGCTGTTTTTT. The J gene is TRBJ2-2, the V gene TRBV28; unclear D gene. In germline, CDR1 is MDHEN, CDR2 SYDVKM. V lost 6 bases, J lost 0 bases, and 11 bases lay in between. This CDR3 contains 15 residues.

In this sample, this clonotype turned up a few times. This chain joins TRBV2 and TRBJ2-2; 9 nucleotides match TRBD1. The CDR3 length is 18 residues. V lost 8 bases, J lost 0 bases, and 13 bases stayed unmatched. Germline CDR1 SNHLY, CDR2 FYNNEI. CDR3 protein: CASLWDRTGDSNTGELFF. The CDR3 DNA follows: TGTGCCAGCTTGTGGGACAGGACAGGGGATTCGAACACCGGGGAGCTGTTTTTT. The full variable domain, in which reference TRBV2 and TRBJ2-2 provide the parts outside the CDR3, is EPEVTQTPSHQVTQMGQEVILRCVPISNHLYFYWYRQILGQKVEFLVSFYNNEISEKSEIFDDQFSVERPDGSNFTLKIRSTKLEDSAMYFCASLWDRTGDSNTGELFFGEGSRLTVL.

The rearrangement links TRBV29-1 to TRBJ2-7, with D possibly being TRBD1 (6 bases). Deletions cut 4 bases from V and 4 bases from J, with 11 bases between. The CDR3 spans 12 residues. Germline-derived CDR1 and CDR2 are SQVTM and ANQGSEA. CDR3 residues: CSVVGHLYEQYF. CDR3 in DNA: TGCAGCGTTGTGGGACACCTTTACGAGCAGTACTTC.

This chain uses TRBV5-6 with TRBJ1-1, with D unclear. V was cut by 4 bases and J by 7 bases, with 17 bases left in between. This CDR3 spans 14 amino acids. Germline-derived CDR1 and CDR2 are SGHDT and YYEEEE. CDR3 sequence reads: CASSPTENIGEAFF. In DNA, the CDR3 is TGTGCCAGCAGCCCGACTGAGAACATCGGTGAAGCTTTCTTT.

The CDR3 loop reads CATSGGLADTGELFF. The CDR3 bases are TGTGCCACCAGTGGGGGTTTAGCGGACACCGGGGAGCTGTTTTTT. V and J are TRBV24-1 and TRBJ2-2; tentatively, D is TRBD2 (6 bases). The V gene lost 5 bases and the J gene lost 3 bases, with 12 bases spanning the gap. Germline values: CDR1 KGHDR, CDR2 SFDVKD. The CDR3 totals 15 residues.

This clonotype is a singleton in its sample. The V and J genes are TRBV29-1 and TRBJ2-7, with 8 bases fitting TRBD2. Per germline, CDR1 SQVTM and CDR2 ANQGSEA. V dropped 1 base and J dropped 4; count of bases not matched to a gene: 3. CDR3 length equals 13 residues. The CDR3 region is CSVEVGTRYEQYF. In DNA form, the CDR3 reads TGCAGCGTTGAAGTCGGGACTAGATACGAGCAGTACTTC.

At least ten counts were recorded for this clonotype. The rearrangement links TRBV7-2 to TRBJ1-3, with a weak D call TRBD1 (5 bases). Germline V gene lookup returns CDR1 SGHTA and CDR2 FQGNSA. This CDR3 spans 18 amino acids. V gave up 5 bases and J gave up 2 bases, with 22 bases separating them. This CDR3 is CASSLGPYFRDAGNTIYF. The CDR3 region has the DNA TGTGCCAGCAGCCTAGGACCTTACTTCAGGGACGCTGGAAACACCATATATTTT.

V is TRBV12-3 or TRBV12-4 and J is TRBJ2-5, with TRBD2 matching over 8 bases. The CDR3 loop spans 15 amino acids. The V segment lost 5 bases and the J segment 5 bases; nucleotides outside the gene matches: 10. CDR3 region: CASSVTGTRDETQYF. The CDR3 DNA sequence: TGTGCCAGCAGTGTAACCGGGACTAGGGACGAGACCCAGTACTTC.

Ten or more counts support this clonotype. The rearrangement joins TRBV7-2 to TRBJ2-3, with TRBD1 identical over 8 bases. Germline trimming cut 6 bases from V and 4 bases from J; bases unmatched to any gene: 21. This CDR3 spans 19 amino acids. Germline CDR1 reads SGHTA; CDR2 reads FQGNSA. The CDR3 sequence: CASSSRGGTGLSAADTQYF. The CDR3 DNA follows: TGTGCCAGCAGTTCTAGGGGCGGGACAGGTCTTTCGGCGGCAGATACGCAGTATTTT.

The rearrangement links TRBV6-2 or TRBV6-3 to TRBJ2-1, with TRBD1 matching 9 bases. The CDR3 is 14 amino acids. Germline CDR1 reads MNHEY; CDR2 reads SVGEGT. With V trimmed by 5 bases and J by 9 bases, 8 bases remained unmatched. The CDR3 sequence is CASSGWTGESEQFF. In nucleotides, the CDR3 is TGTGCCAGCAGTGGATGGACAGGGGAAAGTGAGCAGTTCTTC.

The chain joins TRBV19 to TRBJ2-1; 10 nucleotides align to TRBD1. The V segment lost 3 bases and the J segment 6 bases; nucleotides outside the gene matches: 11. Germline loops: CDR1 LNHDA, CDR2 SQIVND (reference sequence). This CDR3 spans 17 amino acids. CDR3 residues: CASSMGPGDRGGNEQFF. Here the CDR3 DNA reads TGTGCCAGTAGTATGGGCCCAGGGGACAGGGGTGGCAATGAGCAGTTCTTC.

This chain uses TRBV27 with TRBJ1-1, with 7 nucleotides matching TRBD1. This CDR3 comprises 13 residues. V shed 6 bases, J shed 1 base, and the junction held 2 bases outside the gene matches. Germline CDR1 reads MNHEY; CDR2 reads SMNVEV (reference sequence). CDR3 DNA sequence: TGTGCCAGCAGAGGGGGCCCGAACACTGAAGCTTTCTTT. It yields the protein CASRGGPNTEAFF.

V is TRBV4-1 and J is TRBJ1-2; 7 bases are shared with TRBD1. There are 15 residues in the CDR3. CDR1 is MGHRA, CDR2 YSYEKL, per germline. After removal of 3 bases from V and 3 bases from J, the junction contained 7 bases not matched to a gene. The CDR3 sequence is CASSQTGTSYYGYTF. The CDR3, as DNA: TGCGCCAGCAGCCAGACAGGGACCTCTTACTATGGCTACACCTTC.

The genes are TRBV28 and TRBJ1-5; D is possibly TRBD1 (5 bases). Germline values: CDR1 MDHEN, CDR2 SYDVKM. Trimming shortened V by 3 bases and J by 1 base, and 13 bases separated the two germline ends. The CDR3 has 16 residues. The CDR3 sequence is CASSFVAGGSNQPQHF. As DNA, the CDR3 is TGTGCCAGCAGTTTTGTTGCGGGGGGGAGCAATCAGCCCCAGCATTTT.

The rearrangement links TRBV29-1 to TRBJ1-2; D gene unclear. The CDR3 extends over 11 amino acids. Germline V gene data show CDR1 as SQVTM and CDR2 as ANQGSEA. Trimming stripped 5 bases from V and 8 bases from J, with 12 bases between. The CDR3 bases are TGCAGCGTTTGGGCCCCCGAGGGCTACACCTTC. Its translation: CSVWAPEGYTF.

This clonotype has a handful of counts. V and J are TRBV20-1 and TRBJ2-1; 10 bases fit TRBD2. Germline values: CDR1 DFQATT, CDR2 SNEGSKA (reference sequence). V lost 6 bases and J lost 3; bases outside the gene matches: 5. This CDR3 contains 14 residues. This CDR3 reads CSASGLADYNEQFF. CDR3 bases: TGCAGTGCGTCAGGACTAGCGGACTACAATGAGCAGTTCTTC.

CDR3 DNA sequence: TGCGCCAGCAGCCCAATGACTAGCGGGGTTCCCCACGGGGATACGCAGTATTTT. Translation: CASSPMTSGVPHGDTQYF. The chain combines TRBV4-1 with TRBJ2-3; 11 nucleotides match TRBD2. Germline values: CDR1 MGHRA, CDR2 YSYEKL. This CDR3 has 18 amino acids. V trimming: 4 bases; J trimming: 6 bases; junction bases outside the gene matches: 15.

The chain recombines TRBV5-1 with TRBJ2-1; D unresolved. This CDR3 is built from 14 residues. In germline, CDR1 is SGHRS, CDR2 YFSETQ. V shed 0 bases and J shed 7 bases, with 11 bases lying between them. The CDR3 DNA follows: TGCGCCAGCAGCTTGGTCTCCTCGTGGAATGAGCAGTTCTTC. Amino acids: CASSLVSSWNEQFF.

This clonotype was observed a handful of times. The rearrangement joins TRBV24-1 to TRBJ2-1; TRBD2 aligns across 7 bases. Germline V gene lookup returns CDR1 KGHDR and CDR2 SFDVKD. This CDR3 has 16 amino acids. J was trimmed by 4 bases and V by 4 bases; bases with no gene match: 9. The CDR3 coding sequence is TGTGCCACCAGTGACCCCCGGGAGGTGGGATACAATGAGCAGTTCTTC. It specifies CATSDPREVGYNEQFF.

Only a few counts were recorded for this clonotype. This chain connects TRBV15 to TRBJ2-2; D is ambiguous. V was pared by 3 bases and J by 7 bases, with 9 bases between. This CDR3 spans 13 amino acids. Germline lookup yields CDR1 LNHNV and CDR2 YYDKDF (reference sequence). The CDR3 nucleotides are TGTGCCACCAGCAGCAAGACAATCGGGGAGCTGTTTTTT. This sequence encodes CATSSKTIGELFF.